These 19 T cell receptor beta chains originate from one sample sequenced in a study of T cell clonotyping in hematopoietic cell transplantation. The time point was: recipient sample about 28 days before transplant, after cytoreduction. Method: immunoSEQ multiplex PCR; TCRdb's copy keeps in-frame clones and lacks some. The data contain over 10,000 clones, 75% to 90% of them seen just once; the ten biggest clones take up approximately 15%. Specimen: peripheral blood mononuclear cells, collected before stem cell transplant. The receptors originated from a man between 60 and 75 years old with acute myeloid leukemia. Some clones in this sample may be carry-over from other donors' samples.

This clone was observed a few times. The chain employs TRBV10-1 and TRBJ1-1; 9 bases map to TRBD1. The CDR3 totals 13 residues. Germline CDR1 and CDR2: WNHNN and SYGVQD (reference sequence). After removal of 5 bases from V and 5 bases from J, the junction contained 3 bases not matched to a gene. The CDR3 reads CASSLTGGTEAFF. CDR3 DNA sequence: TGCGCCAGCAGTCTGACAGGGGGGACTGAAGCTTTCTTT.

This sequence joins TRBV6-4 and TRBJ2-3; a possible D gene is TRBD1 (6 bases). Trimming removed 2 bases from V and 2 bases from J, with 14 bases in between. Germline V gene lookup returns CDR1 MRHNA and CDR2 SNTAGT. The CDR3 has 16 residues. The CDR3 here is CASSDRQAVNTDTQYF. DNA for the CDR3: TGTGCCAGCAGTGACCGACAGGCGGTAAACACAGATACGCAGTATTTT.

The chain recombines TRBV6-1 with TRBJ2-7; tentative D call: TRBD1 (6 bases). V dropped 2 bases and J dropped 2 bases, with 10 bases sitting between them. CDR3 length: 14 residues. Germline lookup yields CDR1 MNHNS and CDR2 SASEGT. The CDR3 is CASSELGTTYEQYF. CDR3 DNA sequence: TGTGCCAGCAGTGAACTGGGGACAACCTACGAGCAGTACTTC.

The V gene is TRBV19, the J gene TRBJ1-1; 11 nucleotides line up with TRBD1. Germline loops: CDR1 LNHDA, CDR2 SQIVND (reference sequence). The trim removed 5 bases at V and 4 bases at J, leaving 9 bases unmatched. The CDR3 length is 16 residues. The CDR3 nucleotides read TGTGCCAGTAGTGTCGGACAGGGGGCATTGGGCACTGAAGCTTTCTTT. Protein: CASSVGQGALGTEAFF.

There are a few counts of this clone. This sequence joins TRBV6-4 and TRBJ2-3; D may be TRBD1 (5 bases). The length of the CDR3 is 13 residues. Germline assignment: CDR1 MRHNA and CDR2 SNTAGT. V lost 4 bases, J lost 6 bases, and 11 bases lay in between. The CDR3: CASSARAGDTQYF. For the CDR3, the DNA is TGTGCCAGCAGTGCCAGAGCAGGGGATACGCAGTATTTT.

The J gene is TRBJ2-5, the V gene TRBV7-3, with 8 nucleotides matching TRBD1. CDR1 and CDR2 (germline): SGHTA, FQGTGA. The CDR3 is 14 residues long. J was trimmed by 5 bases and V by 5 bases; bases with no gene match: 7. CDR3 sequence: CASSEQGVRETQYF. In DNA form, the CDR3 reads TGTGCCAGCAGCGAACAGGGGGTTCGGGAGACCCAGTACTTC.

The CDR3 is CASSPRTESTDTQYF. The CDR3 DNA follows: TGTGCCAGCAGCCCCCGGACAGAAAGCACAGATACGCAGTATTTT. The chain carries TRBV7-6 and TRBJ2-3; weak D call: TRBD1 (6 bases). The CDR3 spans 15 residues. The germline V and J ends were trimmed by 5 bases and 0 bases, with 12 bases remaining between them. CDR1 is SGHVS and CDR2 is FNYEAQ in the germline V gene.

V and J are TRBV9 and TRBJ1-4, with D tentatively TRBD1 (5 bases). The CDR3 has 12 amino acids. Trimming removed 4 bases from V and 7 bases from J, with 8 bases in between. Germline V gene lookup returns CDR1 SGDLS and CDR2 YYNGEE. The CDR3 loop is CASSSGGEKLFF. For the CDR3, the DNA is TGTGCCAGCAGCTCGGGGGGTGAAAAACTGTTTTTT. The full variable domain, with the rest looked up from reference TRBV9 and TRBJ1-4, is DSGVTQTPKHLITATGQRVTLRCSPRSGDLSVYWYQQSLDQGLQFLIQYYNGEERAKGNILERFSAQQFPDLHSELNLSSLELGDSALYFCASSSGGEKLFFGSGTQLSVL.

The chain carries TRBV6-4 and TRBJ2-2, with 9 bases matching TRBD1. This CDR3 spans 15 amino acids. Germline CDR1 MRHNA, CDR2 SNTAGT. Trimming at V came to 2 bases and at J to 6 bases, leaving 4 bases not matched to a gene. CDR3 loop: CASSDGTGGAGELFF. CDR3 coding DNA: TGTGCCAGCAGTGACGGAACAGGGGGCGCCGGGGAGCTGTTTTTT.

The rearrangement joins TRBV7-8 to TRBJ1-5; D is undetermined. The CDR3 contains 17 residues. Germline values: CDR1 SGHVS, CDR2 FQNEAQ. V was cut by 2 bases and J by 4 bases, with 18 bases left in between. CDR3 sequence: CASSLNRAQAGNQPQHF. CDR3 in DNA: TGTGCCAGCAGCTTAAACCGGGCGCAGGCGGGTAATCAGCCCCAGCATTTT. The complete variable domain, with remaining parts taken from reference TRBV7-8 and TRBJ1-5, reads GAGVSQSPRYKVAKRGQDVALRCDPISGHVSLFWYQQALGQGPEFLTYFQNEAQLDKSGLPSDRFFAERPEGSVSTLKIQRTQQEDSAVYLCASSLNRAQAGNQPQHFGDGTRLSIL.

The rearrangement links TRBV7-2 to TRBJ2-3; possibly TRBD2 for D (5 bases). The CDR3 extends over 13 amino acids. Trimming left V 5 bases short and J 8 bases short, with 14 bases between. Germline CDR1 reads SGHTA; CDR2 reads FQGNSA. The CDR3 region is CASSTTGSGTQYF. The DNA of the CDR3 is TGTGCCAGCAGCACTACTGGGAGTGGTACGCAGTATTTT.

This sequence joins TRBV27 and TRBJ2-3; a possible D gene is TRBD2 (5 bases). V was cut by 3 bases and J by 5 bases, with 9 bases left in between. The CDR3 is made up of 13 amino acids. Germline CDR1 and CDR2: MNHEY and SMNVEV (reference sequence). The CDR3 loop reads CASSFQGRDTQYF. The CDR3 DNA reads as TGTGCCAGCAGTTTCCAAGGGAGAGATACGCAGTATTTT.

This sequence joins TRBV6-1 and TRBJ1-1; TRBD1 agrees at 7 bases. Germline lookup yields CDR1 MNHNS and CDR2 SASEGT. The V and J ends lost 6 bases and 2 bases, in that order; junction bases with no gene match: 6. The CDR3 extends over 14 amino acids. The CDR3 region is CASRQRDSNTEAFF. The CDR3, as DNA: TGTGCCAGCAGACAAAGGGACAGCAACACTGAAGCTTTCTTT.

The V call is TRBV12-5, the J call TRBJ1-5; D gene unclear. Germline V CDR1 and CDR2: LGHNT, FRNRAP. Trimming removed 2 bases from V and 4 bases from J, with 6 bases in between. The CDR3 totals 13 residues. The CDR3 sequence: CASGLSSNQPQHF. As DNA, the CDR3 is TGTGCTAGTGGTTTGTCCTCAAATCAGCCCCAGCATTTT.

The chain uses TRBV5-1 and TRBJ2-5, with 9 positions matching TRBD2. The CDR3 contains 14 residues. Trimming cost V 2 bases and J 3 bases; bases outside gene matches: 2. The germline V gene encodes CDR1 SGHRS and CDR2 YFSETQ. The CDR3 reads CASSFSGGKETQYF. CDR3 nucleotide sequence: TGCGCCAGCAGCTTTAGCGGGGGAAAAGAGACCCAGTACTTC.

The chain joins TRBV30 to TRBJ2-4; possibly TRBD2 for D (6 bases). V dropped 4 bases and J dropped 6 bases, with 13 bases sitting between them. There are 13 residues in the CDR3. Germline-derived CDR1 and CDR2 are GTSNPN and SVGIG (reference sequence). The CDR3 DNA is TGTGCCTGGAACCCGGGACTTGCAAACATTCAGTACTTC. It specifies CAWNPGLANIQYF. Supplemented by reference TRBV30 and TRBJ2-4, the full variable domain reads SQTIHQWPATLVQPVGSPLSLECTVEGTSNPNLYWYRQAAGRGLQLLFYSVGIGQISSEVPQNLSASRPQDRQFILSSKKLLLSDSGFYLCAWNPGLANIQYFGAGTRLSVL.

The chain couples TRBV7-2 to TRBJ2-5, with D tentatively TRBD2 (6 bases). V lost 3 bases, J lost 2 bases, and 7 bases lay in between. CDR1 and CDR2 from the germline V gene are SGHTA and FQGNSA. The length of the CDR3 is 13 residues. The DNA for the CDR3 is TGTGCCAGCAGCTTGCTAGCGCAAGAGACCCAGTACTTC. Protein: CASSLLAQETQYF.

In DNA form, the CDR3 reads TGTGCCAGCAGGCCCCCCGGTGTTAACTATGGCTACACCTTC. Its protein product is CASRPPGVNYGYTF. The chain links TRBV6-5 to TRBJ1-2; no clear D. The V and J ends lost 6 bases and 1 base respectively, with 12 bases between them. CDR3 length: 14 amino acids. Germline values: CDR1 MNHEY, CDR2 SVGAGI.

This chain uses TRBV10-3 with TRBJ1-5; maybe TRBD1 (5 bases). Germline lookup yields CDR1 ENHRY and CDR2 SYGVKD. This CDR3 comprises 15 residues. The ends were cut back, 2 bases at V and 2 bases at J, with 10 bases in the middle. CDR3 DNA: TGTGCCATCAGTGAGAGAGGGGACGGCAATCAGCCCCAGCATTTT. Its protein is CAISERGDGNQPQHF.